These T cell receptor beta chains were read from a single sample in a study of shared clonotypes between healthy human individuals. Libraries were prepared by immunoSEQ multiplex PCR; TCRdb keeps only in-frame clonotypes and omits some of them. The profile shows about 1 million clones, about 80% of them singletons. Sequencing was done on a sample of memory CD4+ T cells sorted from blood. Every receptor here comes from a man aged 18 to 30 in good health. CDR3s include the opening cysteine and the closing phenylalanine or tryptophan. D genes are given only for firm matches. Size is omitted from some rows. Given values are once, few, many or a class for expanded clones.

clone_size	d_call	v_call	j_call	cdr3_nt	cdr3_aa
-	-	TRBV4-1	TRBJ1-2	TGCGCCAGCAGCCAAGAGGTGAACTATGGCTACACCTTC	CASSQEVNYGYTF
-	-	TRBV2	TRBJ2-2	TGTGCCAGCAGAGGACGGGCGAACACCGGGGAGCTGTTTTTT	CASRGRANTGELFF
-	-	TRBV6-1	TRBJ2-1	TGTGCCAGCAGTGAAAGTCAGGGGGGCTACAATGAGCAGTTCTTC	CASSESQGGYNEQFF
-	-	TRBV2	TRBJ1-5	TGTGCCAGCACCAAGGGTTCAGGGTTGGAGCAGCCCCAGCATTTT	CASTKGSGLEQPQHF
once	TRBD1	TRBV30	TRBJ1-4	TGTGCCTGGAACCCGGGACAGGGGGCATGGGGGGAAAAACTGTTTTTT	CAWNPGQGAWGEKLFF
-	TRBD1	TRBV28	TRBJ2-7	TGTGCCAGCAGGTCAGGGGGTTCCTACGAGCAGTACTTC	CASRSGGSYEQYF
-	-	TRBV18	TRBJ2-7	TGTGCCAGCTCGCCACCGAGCCAGGTTTACGAGCAGTACTTC	CASSPPSQVYEQYF
-	TRBD2	TRBV6-5	TRBJ2-2	TGTGCCACCAGGGCTAGCGGGTACTCGGGGGAGCTGTTTTTT	CATRASGYSGELFF
-	-	TRBV5-1	TRBJ2-2	TGCGCCAGCAGCTTGGGGGGGCCGGGCACCGGGGAGCTGTTTTTT	CASSLGGPGTGELFF
-	-	TRBV28	TRBJ1-4	TGTGCCAGCAGTTTAACGCTACAGGCCCAAGGAAAACTGTTTTTT	CASSLTLQAQGKLFF
-	TRBD1	TRBV7-9	TRBJ1-1	TGTGCCAGCAGCCGGCAGGGACAGGGCAACACTGAAGCTTTCTTT	CASSRQGQGNTEAFF
-	-	TRBV18	TRBJ2-2	TGTGCCAGCTCACCTTTCAGGGGGAACACCGGGGAGCTGTTTTTT	CASSPFRGNTGELFF
-	-	TRBV21-1	TRBJ1-2	TGTGCCAGCAGCATCTCCAGGACAGGGGTGGACCTGTGTGGCTACACCTTC	CASSISRTGVDLCGYTF
-	TRBD2	TRBV4-1	TRBJ2-1	TGCGCCAGCAGCCTGGAGACTAGCGGGAGTGGGACTGAGCAGTTCTTC	CASSLETSGSGTEQFF
few	TRBD1	TRBV7-8	TRBJ2-5	TGTGCCAGCCGGGGACAGCCACAAGAGACCCAGTACTTC	CASRGQPQETQYF
-	TRBD1	TRBV7-6	TRBJ1-2	TGTGCCAGCAGCTTAGGGACAGGGTATAGCTATGGCTACACCTTC	CASSLGTGYSYGYTF
-	TRBD1	TRBV6-6	TRBJ1-2	TGTGCCAGCAGCCCCGTAGACAGGGGTAACTATGGCTACACCTTC	CASSPVDRGNYGYTF
-	TRBD1	TRBV27	TRBJ2-6	TGTGCCAGCAGTTTTGGACAGGGGGCGGCTGGGGCCAACGTCCTGACTTTC	CASSFGQGAAGANVLTF
-	TRBD1	TRBV5-1	TRBJ2-6	TGCGCCAGCAGCTCGACAGGGTTCTCTGGGGCCAACGTCCTGACTTTC	CASSSTGFSGANVLTF
many	-	TRBV6-1	TRBJ1-5	TGTGCCAGCAGTCCTACGTATAGCAATCAGCCCCAGCATTTT	CASSPTYSNQPQHF
once	TRBD2	TRBV5-4	TRBJ2-2	TGTGCCAGCAGCTTGGCCGTGCTAGCGGGGAACACCGGGGAGCTGTTTTTT	CASSLAVLAGNTGELFF
-	TRBD2	TRBV5-5	TRBJ2-5	TGTGCCAGCAGCTTGGGACTAGCGAGGGAGACCCAGTACTTC	CASSLGLARETQYF
-	-	TRBV2	TRBJ1-1	TGTGCCAGCAAGGACGGGTTGAACACTGAAGCTTTCTTT	CASKDGLNTEAFF
few	-	TRBV2	TRBJ1-5	TGTGCCAGCAGTGTATTTGGCGTTGGGCAGCCCCAGCATTTT	CASSVFGVGQPQHF
-	TRBD2	TRBV6-6	TRBJ2-7	TGTGCCAGCAGCCAAAACCTAGCGGGAGTCGGTGAGCAGTACTTC	CASSQNLAGVGEQYF
-	-	TRBV7-9	TRBJ2-3	TGTGCCAGCAGCTTAGTGGGGTTCGGCGCAGATACGCAGTATTTT	CASSLVGFGADTQYF